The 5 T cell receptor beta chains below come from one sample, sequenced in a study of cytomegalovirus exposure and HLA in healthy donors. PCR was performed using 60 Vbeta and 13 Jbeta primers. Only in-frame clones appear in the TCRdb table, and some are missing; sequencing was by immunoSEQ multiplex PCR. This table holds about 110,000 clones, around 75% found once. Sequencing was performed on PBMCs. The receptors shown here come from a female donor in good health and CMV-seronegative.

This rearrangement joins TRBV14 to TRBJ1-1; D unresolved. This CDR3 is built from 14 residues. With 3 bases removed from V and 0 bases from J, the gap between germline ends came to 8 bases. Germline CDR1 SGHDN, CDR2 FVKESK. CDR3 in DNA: TGTGCCAGCAGCCACTCCGGTATGAACACTGAAGCTTTCTTT. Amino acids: CASSHSGMNTEAFF.

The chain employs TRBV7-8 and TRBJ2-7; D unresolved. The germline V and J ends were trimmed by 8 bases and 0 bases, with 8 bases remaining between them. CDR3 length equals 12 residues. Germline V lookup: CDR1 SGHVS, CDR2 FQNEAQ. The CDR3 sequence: CASSGPSYEQYF. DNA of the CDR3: TGTGCCAGCTCGGGTCCCTCCTACGAGCAGTACTTC.

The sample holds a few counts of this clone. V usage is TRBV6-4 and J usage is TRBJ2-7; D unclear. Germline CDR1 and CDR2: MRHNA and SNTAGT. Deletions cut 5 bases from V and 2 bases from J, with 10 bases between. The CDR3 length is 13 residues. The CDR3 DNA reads TGTGCCAGCAGTAAACAACCCGCCTACGAGCAGTACTTC. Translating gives CASSKQPAYEQYF.

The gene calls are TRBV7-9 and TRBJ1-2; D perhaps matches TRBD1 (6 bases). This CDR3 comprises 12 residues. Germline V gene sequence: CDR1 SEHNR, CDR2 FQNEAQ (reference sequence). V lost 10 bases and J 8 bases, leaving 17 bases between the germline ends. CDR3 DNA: TGTGCCACCCGCCCTGGGGGGGCCGGCTACACCTTC. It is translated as CATRPGGAGYTF.

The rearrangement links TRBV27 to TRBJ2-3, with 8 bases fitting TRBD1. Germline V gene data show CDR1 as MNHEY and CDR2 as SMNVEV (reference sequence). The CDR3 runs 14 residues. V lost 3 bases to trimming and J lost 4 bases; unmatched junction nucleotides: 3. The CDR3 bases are TGTGCCAGCAGTTTTGACAGGGGATCAGATACGCAGTATTTT. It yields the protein CASSFDRGSDTQYF.